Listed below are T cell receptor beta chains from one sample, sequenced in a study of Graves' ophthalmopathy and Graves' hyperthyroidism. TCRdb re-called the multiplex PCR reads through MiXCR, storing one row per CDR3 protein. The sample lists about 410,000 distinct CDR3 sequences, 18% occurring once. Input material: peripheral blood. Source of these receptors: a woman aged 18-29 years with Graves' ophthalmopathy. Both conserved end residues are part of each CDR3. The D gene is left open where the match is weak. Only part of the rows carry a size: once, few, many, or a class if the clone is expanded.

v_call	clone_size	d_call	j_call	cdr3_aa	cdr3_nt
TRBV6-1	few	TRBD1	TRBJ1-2	CASRTGETNYGYTF	TGTGCCAGCAGGACAGGGGAGACTAACTATGGCTACACCTTC
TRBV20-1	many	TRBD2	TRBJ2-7	CSAHRLAGHYEQYF	TGCAGTGCTCACCGACTAGCGGGGCACTACGAGCAGTACTTC
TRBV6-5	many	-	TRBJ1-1	CASTARGLRTEAFF	TGTGCCAGCACCGCCCGGGGTTTACGAACTGAAGCTTTCTTT
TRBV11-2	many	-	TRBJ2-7	CASSLQSGEQYF	TGTGCCAGCAGCTTGCAATCCGGCGAGCAGTACTTC
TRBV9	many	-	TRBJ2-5	CASSVAAAQETQYF	TGTGCCAGCAGCGTAGCGGCAGCGCAAGAGACCCAGTACTTC
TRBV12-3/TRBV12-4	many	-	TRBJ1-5	CASSFGQHNQPQHF	TGTGCCAGCAGTTTTGGACAGCACAATCAGCCCCAGCATTTT
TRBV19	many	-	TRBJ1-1	CASSNGGAWDTEAFF	TGTGCCAGTAGTAACGGGGGAGCCTGGGACACTGAAGCTTTCTTT
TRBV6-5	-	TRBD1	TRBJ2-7	CASSSGTGARNEQYF	TGTGCCAGCAGTTCCGGGACAGGGGCGAGGAACGAGCAGTACTTC
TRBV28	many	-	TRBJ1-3	CASGLETGFSGNTIYF	TGTGCCAGCGGTTTAGAGACAGGCTTCTCTGGAAACACCATATATTTT
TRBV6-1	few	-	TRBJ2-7	CASSGMGGAYEQYF	TGTGCCAGCAGTGGAATGGGGGGAGCCTACGAGCAGTACTTC
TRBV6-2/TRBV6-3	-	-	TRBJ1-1	CASRPRGGDADTEAFF	TGTGCCAGCAGGCCCCGAGGGGGGGACGCGGACACTGAAGCTTTCTTT
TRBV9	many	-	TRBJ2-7	CASSVGGGYYEQYF	TGTGCCAGCAGCGTAGGTGGCGGTTACTACGAGCAGTACTTC
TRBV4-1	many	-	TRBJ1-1	CASSQGVDGSRNEAFF	TGCGCCAGCAGCCAAGGGGTAGATGGGTCCCGAAATGAAGCTTTCTTT
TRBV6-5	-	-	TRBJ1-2	CASSSQGQTIYGYTF	TGTGCCAGCAGTTCACAAGGACAGACAATCTATGGCTACACCTTC
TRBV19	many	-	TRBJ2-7	CASTPGGFSYEQYF	TGTGCCAGTACTCCGGGGGGCTTCAGCTACGAGCAGTACTTC
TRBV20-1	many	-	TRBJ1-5	CSASYQGPQHF	TGCAGTGCTAGTTATCAGGGGCCCCAGCATTTT
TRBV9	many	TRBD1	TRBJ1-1	CASSSRDRGMERAFF	TGTGCCAGCAGCTCTCGGGACAGGGGTATGGAAAGAGCTTTCTTT
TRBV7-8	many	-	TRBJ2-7	CASSPGLRGPSSYEQYF	TGTGCCAGCAGCCCCGGACTGCGGGGTCCTAGCTCCTACGAGCAGTACTTC
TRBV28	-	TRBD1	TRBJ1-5	CASSLPQGDQPQHF	TGTGCCAGCAGTTTACCACAGGGGGACCAGCCCCAGCATTTT
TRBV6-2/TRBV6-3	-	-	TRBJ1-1	CASSYQGQPNTEAFF	TGTGCCAGCAGTTACCAAGGACAACCGAACACTGAAGCTTTCTTT